This paragraph covers one T cell receptor beta chain sequence. The table lists this clonotype with many counts. What this receptor recognizes is not known. Within one base of it there is no much larger clone, and no base qualities were kept. The sample belongs to a study of glioma-infiltrating T cells (dated by TCRdb to the mid-2010s). For the wider study: The study sequenced TCR alpha- and beta-chain repertoires from glioma tissue, from non-neoplastic brain tissue and from matched peripheral blood mononuclear cells. Three low-grade glioma patients, about 8 primary glioblastoma patients, and three non-glioma patients who contributed non-neoplastic brain tissue made up the paired cohort. To measure divergence between tissue and blood T-cell populations, each tissue-infiltrating repertoire was compared with the peripheral blood repertoire of the same patient. General conclusions and limits of the study: VJ-independent divergence between tissue and blood was found to be below expectation in non-neoplastic patients but above expectation in all gliomas, particularly low-grade gliomas. Group comparisons were based on small numbers of patients: three non-neoplastic, three low-grade glioma and 7 to 9 glioblastoma patients. Only a very small number of CDR3 sequences turned up in both tissue and blood, a result put down to high CDR3 diversity combined with limited sampling.

The iRepertoire nested amplicon-rescue multiplex PCR (arm-PCR) platform was used to amplify TCR alpha and beta CDR3 regions from RNA. For one-step reverse transcription and amplification, roughly 90-450 ng of tissue mRNA or PBMC total RNA was used as input. Following bead purification, Illumina adapters were added by a secondary multiplex PCR, and the libraries were gel-purified between 200 and 400 bp. Demultiplexing relied on internal 6-nucleotide barcodes carried by the libraries. Sequencing of the libraries was done on an Illumina MiSeq using 2x220 or 2x250 nucleotide paired-end reads. As for the original processing: Paired reads were merged using FLASH 1.2.11 and aligned with BWA-MEM to the GRCh37 human genome, and TRA and TRB reads were then extracted. An IMGT-derived reference of cassette sequences and CDR3 motifs, with pseudogenes included, was used for V and J assignment. Reads were translated in three frames, and productive CDR3s were defined by a C…FGXG motif without stop codons. Clonotypes were defined as unique combinations of V-J cassette pair and CDR3 amino acid sequence. Reads were filtered by Hamming distance, thresholded by each sample's sequence error rate in mapped regions. TCRdb reanalyzed the raw reads on its own, using fastp at Q25 for trimming and MiXCR for clone calling, and kept in-frame beta chains. Rows are unified per CDR3 protein, each entry keeping the most common DNA and genes. The V and J calls follow TCRdb's processing rather than the paper's. A total of over 100,000 distinct CDR3 sequences appear in this sample, about 25% of them only once. The top ten clonotypes cover roughly 30% of the sample.

CDR1 is given as MDHEN and CDR2 as SYDVKM, both from the germline V gene. V trim: 7 bases; J trim: 2 bases; unmatched bases: 5. The CDR3 spans 14 residues, from the cysteine through the phenylalanine. Only the CDR3 part of the read is kept: 42 bases, read in frame from the first base. The sequenced material came from glioma tissue, nonneoplastic brain tissue, or PBMCs (not recorded which). The chain employs TRBV28 and TRBJ1-1, with 9 bases in between that match TRBD1. The sequence was collected from a human donor with low-grade glioma or glioblastoma, undergoing nonglioma brain surgery, or in good health (not recorded which). The CDR3 protein sequence reads: CASNYRGPNTEAFF. The DNA reads as follows: TGTGCCAGCAACTACAGGGGGCCAAACACTGAAGCTTTCTTT.